The 23 T cell receptor beta chains below were found in one sample sequenced in a study of T cells expressing NK-cell markers. From its re-call of the 5' RACE reads, TCRdb lists each CDR3 protein once, without DNA. The table lists roughly 390,000 distinct CDR3 sequences. The sequencing sample was made of blood T cells: a sorted CD56 or NKG2C T cell subset, CD4+ or CD8+ T cells, or bulk PBMC T cells (not recorded which). These receptors were collected from a woman aged 50 to 60 in good health.

The rearrangement joins TRBV7-9 to TRBJ1-4; the D call of TRBD1 rests on TCRdb alone, since no DNA is present to check it. CDR3 length: 15 residues. Germline assignment: CDR1 SEHNR and CDR2 FQNEAQ (reference sequence). The CDR3 protein is CASSLRGSAAPKLFF. The whole variable domain, filled in from reference TRBV7-9 and TRBJ1-4, reads DTGVSQNPRHKITKRGQNVTFRCDPISEHNRLYWYRQTLGQGPEFLTYFQNEAQLEKSRLLSDRFSAERPKGSFSTLEIQRTEQGDSAMYLCASSLRGSAAPKLFFGSGTQLSVL.

The chain employs TRBV12-3 or TRBV12-4 and TRBJ1-5; the TCRdb call, TRBD1, lacks DNA for checking. The CDR3 covers 17 residues. The CDR3 here is CASSLGSRGHSNQPQHF.

The chain combines TRBV20-1 with TRBJ1-1. The CDR3 is 17 residues long. Germline-derived CDR1 and CDR2 are DFQATT and SNEGSKA (reference sequence). The CDR3 loop is CSARDYLKYGLNTEAFF.

J is TRBJ2-5 and V is TRBV20-1; TCRdb selects TRBD1, and the lack of DNA leaves this call unchecked. Germline V gene sequence: CDR1 DFQATT, CDR2 SNEGSKA (reference sequence). The length of the CDR3 is 14 residues. The CDR3 spells CSVSQGARQETQYF.

V gene TRBV30 combines with J gene TRBJ1-6; no DNA is available, so the TRBD1 call from TCRdb remains unchecked. Germline values: CDR1 GTSNPN, CDR2 SVGIG (reference sequence). This CDR3 is 14 amino acids long. This CDR3 reads CAWESSGEGSPLHF.

The CDR3 region is CSASHENARYEQYF. The chain carries TRBV20-1 and TRBJ2-7. The CDR3 is 14 residues long. Germline-derived CDR1 and CDR2 are DFQATT and SNEGSKA (reference sequence).

The chain couples TRBV11-2 to TRBJ2-2. The CDR3 runs 14 residues. Germline CDR1 SGHAT, CDR2 FQNNGV. The CDR3 loop is CASSSYRNTGELFF.

This chain links TRBV29-1 with TRBJ2-7; the D call from TCRdb, TRBD2, cannot be confirmed without DNA. The CDR3 totals 16 residues. Germline V lookup: CDR1 SQVTM, CDR2 ANQGSEA. CDR3 in amino acids: CSVRGGLAGSSYEQYF.

The genes are TRBV21-1 and TRBJ2-3; the D gene TCRdb calls, TRBD2, cannot be checked with no DNA. TRBV21-1 is flagged as a pseudogene. The CDR3 covers 17 residues. The CDR3 is CASSLPSGFGASDTQYF.

This rearrangement joins TRBV5-5 to TRBJ2-1; TCRdb's assignment of TRBD2 cannot be checked, as there is no DNA. Germline CDR1 SGHKS, CDR2 YYEKEE (reference sequence). This CDR3 comprises 15 residues. CDR3 sequence reads: CASSLVGLARIEQFF.

The genes are TRBV24-1 and TRBJ2-3; the TCRdb D gene call, TRBD1, has no DNA to confirm it. Looked up from germline, CDR1 is KGHDR and CDR2 is SFDVKD. The length of the CDR3 is 13 residues. CDR3 residues: CATSPRVLDTQYF.

This chain links TRBV27 with TRBJ2-6; TCRdb gives TRBD1 as the D gene, but with no DNA this cannot be confirmed. The CDR3 has 18 amino acids. Germline V gene sequence: CDR1 MNHEY, CDR2 SMNVEV (reference sequence). The CDR3 is CASSSGGPWVEGANVLTF.

V and J are TRBV5-6 and TRBJ2-5; TCRdb calls TRBD2, which cannot be checked without DNA. CDR1 SGHDT and CDR2 YYEEEE come from the germline V gene. The CDR3 has 15 amino acids. CDR3: CASNILAGGKETQYF.

The chain is built from TRBV30 and TRBJ1-6; lacking DNA, the TRBD1 call made by TCRdb goes unchecked. From germline, CDR1 is GTSNPN and CDR2 SVGIG (reference sequence). The CDR3 is 13 amino acids. CDR3 residues: CATGQINNSPLHF.

This chain connects TRBV5-1 to TRBJ1-4; TCRdb reports TRBD1, a call that lacks DNA to check it against. Germline assignment: CDR1 SGHRS and CDR2 YFSETQ. This CDR3 has 14 residues. The CDR3 is CASSLGQGSEKLFF.

The J gene is TRBJ2-1, the V gene TRBV6-5. Germline lookup yields CDR1 MNHEY and CDR2 SVGAGI. The CDR3 runs 14 residues. CDR3: CASSYFSSYNEQFF.

This CDR3 is CASSYFSGRSTDTQYF. The chain uses TRBV5-6 and TRBJ2-3; the TCRdb D gene call, TRBD2, has no DNA to confirm it. CDR3 length: 16 amino acids. Germline lookup yields CDR1 SGHDT and CDR2 YYEEEE.

This chain joins TRBV5-1 and TRBJ2-1. The CDR3 sequence is 15 residues long. Looked up from germline, CDR1 is SGHRS and CDR2 is YFSETQ. The CDR3 sequence: CASSLSPLRGNEQFF.

The chain couples TRBV11-3 to TRBJ2-1; with no DNA, the TCRdb D assignment of TRBD1 cannot be verified. Germline assignment: CDR1 SGHNT and CDR2 YENEEA. The CDR3 has 14 amino acids. The chain's CDR3 is CASSFLRGYNEQFF.

V usage is TRBV12-3 or TRBV12-4 and J usage is TRBJ2-1; the D call of TRBD1 rests on TCRdb alone, since no DNA is present to check it. CDR3 length: 17 amino acids. The CDR3 spells CASRTRNGLQGYNEQFF.

The chain joins TRBV2 to TRBJ1-1. The CDR3 runs to 11 residues. CDR1 and CDR2 (germline): SNHLY, FYNNEI. This chain's CDR3 is CASRPGYEAFF.

The chain has TRBV2 and TRBJ2-1; TCRdb's D call, TRBD2, is unchecked because there is no DNA. The V gene's germline CDR1 is SNHLY and CDR2 FYNNEI. The CDR3 loop spans 17 amino acids. The CDR3: CASRGGLAGISYNEQFF. The full variable domain, rest sourced from reference TRBV2 and TRBJ2-1, is EPEVTQTPSHQVTQMGQEVILRCVPISNHLYFYWYRQILGQKVEFLVSFYNNEISEKSEIFDDQFSVERPDGSNFTLKIRSTKLEDSAMYFCASRGGLAGISYNEQFFGPGTRLTVL.

The rearrangement uses TRBV12-3 or TRBV12-4 and TRBJ2-2; TCRdb's D call of TRBD2 is untestable without DNA. The CDR3 extends over 15 amino acids. The CDR3 sequence: CASSLRLAGAGELFF.